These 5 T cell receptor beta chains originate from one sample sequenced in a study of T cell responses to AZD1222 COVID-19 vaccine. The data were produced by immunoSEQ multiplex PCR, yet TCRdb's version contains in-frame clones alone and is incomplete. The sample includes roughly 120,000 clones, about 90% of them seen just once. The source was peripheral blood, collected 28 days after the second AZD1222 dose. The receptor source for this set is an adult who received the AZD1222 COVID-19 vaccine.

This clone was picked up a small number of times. The CDR3 sequence is CASSQGVSGGARETQYF. The CDR3 DNA is TGTGCCAGCAGCCAAGGGGTTAGCGGGGGGGCCAGGGAGACCCAGTACTTC. V and J are TRBV3-1 (or the pseudogene TRBV3-2) and TRBJ2-5; 11 bases fit TRBD2. V lost 1 base to trimming and J lost 5 bases; unmatched junction nucleotides: 9. CDR1 and CDR2 from the germline V gene are LGHDT and YNNKEL (reference sequence). This CDR3 contains 17 residues.

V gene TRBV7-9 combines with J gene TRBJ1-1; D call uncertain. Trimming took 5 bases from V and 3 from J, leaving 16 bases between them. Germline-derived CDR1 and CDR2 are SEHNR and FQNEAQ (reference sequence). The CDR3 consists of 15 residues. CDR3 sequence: CASSPPPAGYTEAFF. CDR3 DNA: TGTGCCAGCAGCCCACCTCCCGCGGGGTACACTGAAGCTTTCTTT.

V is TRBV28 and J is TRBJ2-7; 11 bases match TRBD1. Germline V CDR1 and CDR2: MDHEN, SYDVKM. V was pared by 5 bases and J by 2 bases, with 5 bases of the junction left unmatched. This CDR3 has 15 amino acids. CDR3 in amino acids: CASSGQGAGTYEQYF. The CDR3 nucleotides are TGTGCCAGCAGTGGACAGGGGGCGGGCACCTACGAGCAGTACTTC.

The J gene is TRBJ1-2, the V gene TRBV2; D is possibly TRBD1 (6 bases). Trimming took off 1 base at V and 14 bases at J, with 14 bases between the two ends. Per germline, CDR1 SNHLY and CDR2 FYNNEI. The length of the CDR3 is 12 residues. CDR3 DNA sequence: TGTGCCAGCAGTGAAGGAGGGGGACCCTCGACCTTC. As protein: CASSEGGGPSTF.

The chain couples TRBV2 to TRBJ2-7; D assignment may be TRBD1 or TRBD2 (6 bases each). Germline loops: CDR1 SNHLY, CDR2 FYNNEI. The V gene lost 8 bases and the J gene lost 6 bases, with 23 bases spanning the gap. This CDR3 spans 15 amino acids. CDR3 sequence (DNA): TGTGCCAGCCTCCGAGGGGGGAAATCTCTACTCGAGCAGTACTTC. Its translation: CASLRGGKSLLEQYF.